The 24 T cell receptor beta chains listed next were all sequenced from one sample in a study of TIL therapy for anti-PD-1-resistant metastatic lung cancer. Described time point: pre-treatment sample, taken before nivolumab and TIL therapy. Most excised metastases sampled were pleural nodules or supraclavicular lymph nodes. Sequencing used immunoSEQ v3. This table comes from immunoSEQ multiplex PCR, and its TCRdb copy is limited to in-frame clones, with some not included. The sample holds approximately 87,000 clones, around three fifths seen once. The source was tumor tissue, collected at baseline. The origin of the receptors is a person aged 25-85 years with non-small cell lung cancer.

The chain links TRBV3-1 (or the pseudogene TRBV3-2) to TRBJ2-2; 9 bases fit TRBD1. The length of the CDR3 is 17 residues. From germline, CDR1 is LGHDT and CDR2 YNNKEL (reference sequence). Trimming cost V 0 bases and J 6 bases; bases outside gene matches: 8. This chain's CDR3 is CASSQDLGTGLAGELFF. The CDR3 DNA follows: TGTGCCAGCAGCCAAGATCTCGGGACAGGGTTGGCCGGGGAGCTGTTTTTT.

The gene calls are TRBV28 and TRBJ1-1; no clear D gene. The V end lost 2 bases, the J end lost 10 bases, and 8 bases lay between the germline ends. The CDR3 covers 11 residues. Germline values: CDR1 MDHEN, CDR2 SYDVKM. The chain's CDR3 is CASSLGELAFF. For the CDR3, the DNA is TGTGCCAGCAGTTTAGGGGAACTAGCTTTCTTT.

This rearrangement joins TRBV14 to TRBJ2-7; TRBD1 matches 8 bases. CDR3 length equals 16 residues. In germline, CDR1 is SGHDN, CDR2 FVKESK. The trim removed 4 bases at V and 7 bases at J, leaving 15 bases unmatched. The CDR3 loop is CASSPTLGQGPLEQYF. In nucleotides, the CDR3 is TGTGCCAGCAGCCCAACTCTCGGACAGGGCCCGCTTGAGCAGTACTTC.

This clone was counted a few times. This rearrangement joins TRBV3-1 (or the pseudogene TRBV3-2) to TRBJ2-2; D perhaps matches TRBD2 (6 bases). The V gene's germline CDR1 is LGHDT and CDR2 YNNKEL (reference sequence). The V gene lost 0 bases and the J gene lost 5 bases, with 13 bases spanning the gap. The CDR3 sequence is 16 residues long. The CDR3 DNA reads as TGTGCCAGCAGCCAAGAACGGCTAGCGATAACCGGGGAGCTGTTTTTT. This gives the protein CASSQERLAITGELFF.

The chain couples TRBV28 to TRBJ1-1; no firm D call. Germline V gene data show CDR1 as MDHEN and CDR2 as SYDVKM. This CDR3 is 13 amino acids long. Trimming stripped 5 bases from V and 4 bases from J, with 11 bases between. In nucleotides, the CDR3 is TGTGCCAGCAGTACCAGAAGGACCACTGAAGCTTTCTTT. Translation: CASSTRRTTEAFF.

The chain joins TRBV5-1 to TRBJ2-7; 11 bases match TRBD2. In germline, CDR1 is SGHRS, CDR2 YFSETQ. The trim removed 0 bases at V and 1 base at J, leaving 3 bases unmatched. The CDR3 is 16 amino acids. The CDR3 nucleotides read TGCGCCAGCAGCTTGGTGTCTAGCGGGAGGTCCTACGAGCAGTACTTC. Translated: CASSLVSSGRSYEQYF.

This chain joins TRBV9 and TRBJ2-3; the match to TRBD2 covers 9 bases. Germline CDR1 and CDR2: SGDLS and YYNGEE. The ends lost 3 bases at V and 2 bases at J; junction bases unmatched: 10. The CDR3 is made up of 17 amino acids. The CDR3 coding sequence is TGTGCCAGCAGCGACCCCCCCCAGCGGGAGGACACAGATACGCAGTATTTT. It translates to CASSDPPQREDTDTQYF. The full variable domain, in which reference TRBV9 and TRBJ2-3 provide the parts outside the CDR3, is DSGVTQTPKHLITATGQRVTLRCSPRSGDLSVYWYQQSLDQGLQFLIQYYNGEERAKGNILERFSAQQFPDLHSELNLSSLELGDSALYFCASSDPPQREDTDTQYFGPGTRLTVL.

The rearrangement uses TRBV4-3 and TRBJ2-1; D gene unclear. The V gene lost 0 bases and the J gene lost 7 bases, with 19 bases spanning the gap. Germline V gives CDR1 LGHNA, CDR2 YSLEER. The CDR3 consists of 17 residues. The CDR3 reads CASSQDRFGVQSNEQFF. In DNA, the CDR3 is TGCGCCAGCAGCCAAGATCGTTTCGGAGTTCAGTCAAATGAGCAGTTCTTC.

This rearrangement joins TRBV5-1 to TRBJ2-5; 7 bases are a match to TRBD2. Trimming removed 4 bases from V and 1 base from J; junction bases left unmatched: 10. This CDR3 comprises 16 residues. Germline V gene sequence: CDR1 SGHRS, CDR2 YFSETQ. CDR3 loop: CASSTGAGPLQETQYF. The CDR3 nucleotides are TGCGCCAGCAGCACGGGAGCGGGGCCTCTCCAAGAGACCCAGTACTTC.

CDR3 amino acids: CATSRPGLGMNEQFF. CDR3 in DNA: TGTGCCACCAGCAGACCTGGACTAGGAATGAATGAGCAGTTCTTC. The gene calls are TRBV24-1 and TRBJ2-1, with TRBD2 identical over 7 bases. CDR1 and CDR2 (germline): KGHDR, SFDVKD. Losses at the gene ends were 7 bases for V and 7 bases for J; bases not matched to a gene: 12. This CDR3 has 15 amino acids.

V usage is TRBV20-1 and J usage is TRBJ2-4; the D gene is possibly TRBD2 (5 bases). Trimming shortened V by 3 bases and J by 2 bases, and 20 bases separated the two germline ends. CDR1 and CDR2 (germline): DFQATT, SNEGSKA (reference sequence). This CDR3 has 17 residues. This CDR3 reads CSASAPAQSGTKNIQYF. CDR3 bases: TGCAGTGCTAGTGCCCCAGCCCAGTCGGGGACCAAAAACATTCAGTACTTC.

This chain connects TRBV18 to TRBJ2-1, with 10 positions matching TRBD2. Looked up from germline, CDR1 is KGHSH and CDR2 is LQKENI. Germline trimming cut 1 base from V and 7 bases from J; bases unmatched to any gene: 13. The CDR3 is 18 residues long. The CDR3 loop reads CASSPRPIAGGVHNEQFF. In DNA form, the CDR3 reads TGTGCCAGCTCACCACGACCCATAGCGGGGGGTGTTCATAATGAGCAGTTCTTC.

The chain joins TRBV14 to TRBJ2-3; the match to TRBD2 covers 10 bases. Germline V CDR1 and CDR2: SGHDN, FVKESK. The V gene end was trimmed by 4 bases and the J gene end by 11 bases; junction bases not matched to a gene: 12. The CDR3 is 15 residues long. CDR3 DNA sequence: TGTGCCAGCAGCCCCTATTCTAGCGGGGGAACTCGGCAGTATTTT. It encodes CASSPYSSGGTRQYF.

The chain is built from TRBV4-3 and TRBJ2-2; TRBD2 matches 7 bases. The germline V gene has CDR1 LGHNA and CDR2 YSLEER. V gave up 3 bases and J gave up 3 bases; unmatched junction bases: 7. The CDR3 runs 16 residues. CDR3 sequence reads: CASSHPGGGDTGELFF. In nucleotides, the CDR3 is TGCGCCAGCAGCCACCCCGGGGGAGGGGACACCGGGGAGCTGTTTTTT.

This clone was counted between two and nine times. V gene TRBV2 combines with J gene TRBJ2-2; 9 nucleotides line up with TRBD1. CDR1 and CDR2 from the germline V gene are SNHLY and FYNNEI. With V trimmed by 6 bases and J by 3 bases, 2 bases remained unmatched. The CDR3 is 14 amino acids. This CDR3 reads CASSRTGDTGELFF. CDR3 nucleotides: TGTGCCAGCAGCCGGACAGGGGACACCGGGGAGCTGTTTTTT.

The chain has TRBV11-2 and TRBJ1-2, with D perhaps matching TRBD1 (5 bases). This CDR3 region has 14 residues. V lost 0 bases and J 3 bases, leaving 8 bases between the germline ends. Germline assignment: CDR1 SGHAT and CDR2 FQNNGV. The CDR3 nucleotides are TGTGCCAGCAGCTTAGAGGGGCGCTACTATGGCTACACCTTC. Its protein product is CASSLEGRYYGYTF.

The chain is built from TRBV7-6 and TRBJ2-5, with 7 bases lining up with TRBD1. The V gene's germline CDR1 is SGHVS and CDR2 FNYEAQ. The CDR3 is 14 amino acids. The V segment lost 5 bases and the J segment 2 bases; nucleotides outside the gene matches: 5. The CDR3 nucleotides are TGTGCCAGCAGCCTAGGGACAGTTCAAGAGACCCAGTACTTC. Translating gives CASSLGTVQETQYF.

This sequence joins TRBV6-5 and TRBJ2-6; D call uncertain. The CDR3 contains 15 residues. CDR1 and CDR2 from the germline V gene are MNHEY and SVGAGI. Trimming took 6 bases from V and 0 from J, leaving 9 bases between them. CDR3 sequence (DNA): TGTGCCAGCAGGACCAGCATCTCTGGGGCCAACGTCCTGACTTTC. Protein sequence: CASRTSISGANVLTF.

V gene TRBV4-3 combines with J gene TRBJ2-6; D ambiguous. Germline CDR1 LGHNA, CDR2 YSLEER. V shed 4 bases and J shed 2 bases, with 6 bases lying between them. This CDR3 is 14 amino acids long. CDR3 coding DNA: TGCGCCAGCAGCCCCAGTCCTGGGGCCAACGTCCTGACTTTC. It specifies CASSPSPGANVLTF.

A few counts support this clone. This chain joins TRBV30 and TRBJ2-1; 8 positions agree with TRBD1. Germline CDR1 is GTSNPN and CDR2 is SVGIG (reference sequence). The CDR3 length is 14 residues. V lost 4 bases, J lost 7 bases, and 9 bases stayed unmatched. CDR3 DNA sequence: TGTGCCTGGATTCCCGGACAGGGATGGAATGAGCAGTTCTTC. As protein: CAWIPGQGWNEQFF. Together with reference TRBV30 and TRBJ2-1, the CDR3 gives the full variable domain: SQTIHQWPATLVQPVGSPLSLECTVEGTSNPNLYWYRQAAGRGLQLLFYSVGIGQISSEVPQNLSASRPQDRQFILSSKKLLLSDSGFYLCAWIPGQGWNEQFFGPGTRLTVL.

V is TRBV6-5 and J is TRBJ2-7, with D perhaps matching TRBD2 (5 bases). V lost 4 bases to trimming and J lost 3 bases, with 19 bases between them. Germline assignment: CDR1 MNHEY and CDR2 SVGAGI. The length of the CDR3 is 16 residues. CDR3 protein: CASSFTSPGRNYEQYF. The CDR3 nucleotides are TGTGCCAGCAGTTTCACTAGTCCGGGCCGTAACTACGAGCAGTACTTC.

This chain uses TRBV28 with TRBJ2-7; 7 nucleotides align to TRBD1. This CDR3 region has 15 residues. Germline V gives CDR1 MDHEN, CDR2 SYDVKM. With 4 bases clipped from V and 2 bases from J, the junction kept 8 bases outside the gene matches. The CDR3 bases are TGTGCCAGCAGTTCCTCCGGGACAGCCACCTACGAGCAGTACTTC. Translation: CASSSSGTATYEQYF.

The count of this clone is one. The chain links TRBV10-3 to TRBJ1-2; 8 nucleotides line up with TRBD1. V trimming: 5 bases; J trimming: 8 bases; junction bases outside the gene matches: 10. Per germline, CDR1 ENHRY and CDR2 SYGVKD. This CDR3 spans 14 amino acids. DNA for the CDR3: TGTGCCATCAGTCGTTTACAGGGGGAGGAGGGCTACACCTTC. This codes for CAISRLQGEEGYTF.

This clone was seen more than once but under ten times. V usage is TRBV6-6 and J usage is TRBJ2-2, with 7 bases that match TRBD2. Looked up from germline, CDR1 is MNHNY and CDR2 is SVGAGI (reference sequence). V gave up 6 bases and J gave up 3 bases; unmatched junction bases: 4. CDR3 length equals 14 residues. The CDR3 DNA is TGTGCCAGCAGGGGAGGGGTTTACACCGGGGAGCTGTTTTTT. It specifies CASRGGVYTGELFF.